These T cell receptor beta chains were read from a single sample in a study of control samples from healthy donors and cancer patients. Sequencing was performed with immunoSEQ multiplex PCR; in TCRdb, only in-frame clones are kept and a portion is missing. Of 60,000 to 70,000 clones in the sample, 65% to 90% are singletons; the top ten hold about 5%. Sequencing was carried out using blood. The receptor source for this set is a man between 35 and 55 years old in good health. Each CDR3 is given with its conserved first and last residue. The D gene is left open where the match is weak. Only part of the rows carry a size: once, few, many, or a class if the clone is expanded.

TRBD1 | TRBJ1-2 | . | TRBV27 | TGTGCCAGCAGTCCGTCACAGGGGGTTGGGTATGGCTACACCTTC | CASSPSQGVGYGYTF
TRBD2 | TRBJ2-1 | . | TRBV6-2/TRBV6-3 | TGTGCCAGCAGTCGAGGACTAGCGGGGGACAATGAGCAGTTCTTC | CASSRGLAGDNEQFF
. | TRBJ2-7 | . | TRBV5-1 | TGCGCCAGCAGCGTACAAGGGGGGGCCTCCTACGAGCAGTACTTC | CASSVQGGASYEQYF
TRBD2 | TRBJ2-1 | . | TRBV7-3 | TGTGCCAGCAGCCTCGTGACTAGCGGAAAATACAATGAGCAGTTCTTC | CASSLVTSGKYNEQFF
. | TRBJ2-3 | . | TRBV4-1 | TGCGCCAGCAGCCGAGGAGGCCTTGAAGATACGCAGTATTTT | CASSRGGLEDTQYF
TRBD2 | TRBJ2-3 | . | TRBV5-4 | TGTGCCAGCAGCTTTAGCGGGAGGTATCATACGCAGTATTTT | CASSFSGRYHTQYF
. | TRBJ1-2 | few | TRBV7-2 | TGTGCCAGCAGCGTAGCCGGGACGGTTAACTATGGCTACACCTTC | CASSVAGTVNYGYTF
TRBD2 | TRBJ2-7 | . | TRBV27 | TGTGCCAGCAGTTTATACCAGCGGGGGTCGCGGGAGCAGTACTTC | CASSLYQRGSREQYF
. | TRBJ1-6 | . | TRBV9 | TGTGCCAGCAGCGGAGACGTGAATAATTCACCCCTCCACTTT | CASSGDVNNSPLHF
. | TRBJ2-7 | . | TRBV18 | TGTGCCAGCTCACCGGGGGTTTCCTACGAGCAGTACTTC | CASSPGVSYEQYF
TRBD1 | TRBJ2-7 | . | TRBV18 | TGTGCCAGCTCACCAACGGACAGGCCGTACGAGCAGTACTTC | CASSPTDRPYEQYF
. | TRBJ1-2 | . | TRBV29-1 | TGCAGCGCCGCGGACCCAGGGCGAGGAGGCTACACCTTC | CSAADPGRGGYTF
. | TRBJ1-5 | . | TRBV3-1/TRBV3-2 | TGTGCCAGCAGCCTCAGGGATAGCAATCAGCCCCAGCATTTT | CASSLRDSNQPQHF
. | TRBJ1-3 | . | TRBV29-1 | TGCAGCGTTGGAATCTCTGGAAACACCATATATTTT | CSVGISGNTIYF
. | TRBJ1-1 | . | TRBV19 | TGTGCCAGTAGTATTCTACCGGGGCAAGCTTTCTTT | CASSILPGQAFF
. | TRBJ1-5 | . | TRBV6-6 | TGTGCCAGCACCCTTCTAGGTAGCAATCAGCCCCAGCATTTT | CASTLLGSNQPQHF
. | TRBJ1-1 | . | TRBV6-5 | TGTGCCAGCAGGCAGTGGGGGGGCAGGAACACTGAAGCTTTCTTT | CASRQWGGRNTEAFF
. | TRBJ2-1 | . | TRBV6-2/TRBV6-3 | TGTGCCAGCAGCTTATCCCTCAGGGCCTCGAGCTCCTACAATGAGCAGTTCTTC | CASSLSLRASSSYNEQFF
. | TRBJ2-2 | . | TRBV5-1 | TGCGCCAGCAGCTTGGGCGCCTCCGTCGGGGAGCTGTTTTTT | CASSLGASVGELFF
. | TRBJ2-7 | . | TRBV27 | TGTGCCACCGCCTTTACTGGGCCCTACGAGCAGTACTTC | CATAFTGPYEQYF
. | TRBJ2-1 | . | TRBV20-1 | TGCAGTGCTAGTCCCCTTCGGAATGAGCAGTTCTTC | CSASPLRNEQFF
. | TRBJ2-3 | . | TRBV30 | TGTGCCTGGAGTGTAAACCCGGGAGATACGCAGTATTTT | CAWSVNPGDTQYF
TRBD2 | TRBJ2-1 | . | TRBV29-1 | TGCAGCGTTGTTAGCGGGAGGCAGAATGAGCAGTTCTTC | CSVVSGRQNEQFF
. | TRBJ1-1 | . | TRBV19 | TGTGCCAGTAAGCAGGGGATATACACTGAAGCTTTCTTT | CASKQGIYTEAFF
. | TRBJ1-2 | . | TRBV12-3/TRBV12-4 | TGTGCCAGCAGTTTCCAGTCGACCTATGGCTACACCTTC | CASSFQSTYGYTF
TRBD2 | TRBJ2-5 | . | TRBV5-4 | TGTGCCAGCAGCCTCAACCTAGCGGGAGGTCAAGGGACCCAGTACTTC | CASSLNLAGGQGTQYF
. | TRBJ2-2 | . | TRBV29-1 | TGCAGCGCTGCCGGAGCCTCGAACACCGGGGAGCTGTTTTTT | CSAAGASNTGELFF
. | TRBJ1-6 | . | TRBV19 | TGTGCCAGTAGTATAGAGCATAATTCACCCCTCCACTTT | CASSIEHNSPLHF
. | TRBJ2-3 | . | TRBV28 | TGTGCCAGCAGTTTGGGAGGGGGTAGCACAGATACGCAGTATTTT | CASSLGGGSTDTQYF
TRBD1 | TRBJ2-5 | . | TRBV4-1 | TGCGCCAGCAGCCAAGACCACCGGCGACAGGGGCCGGGTGAGACCCAGTACTTC | CASSQDHRRQGPGETQYF
. | TRBJ1-5 | . | TRBV4-3 | TGCGCCAGCAGCCAAGTCGGGGGCAATCAGCCCCAGCATTTT | CASSQVGGNQPQHF
. | TRBJ1-2 | . | TRBV29-1 | TGCAGCGTCGGGGGGGGACCGAATTCTGGCTACACCTTC | CSVGGGPNSGYTF
. | TRBJ2-3 | . | TRBV12-3/TRBV12-4 | TGTGCCAGCACAAGGGTCGATACGCAGTATTTT | CASTRVDTQYF
TRBD1 | TRBJ1-4 | . | TRBV25-1 | TGTGCCAGCAGTGATCAGGGGGCAACTAATGAAAAACTGTTTTTT | CASSDQGATNEKLFF
TRBD1 | TRBJ1-3 | . | TRBV9 | TGTGCCAGCAGCCCCACAGGGGCAGAGGGAAACACCATATATTTT | CASSPTGAEGNTIYF
. | TRBJ2-7 | . | TRBV7-6 | TGTGCCAGCAGCTTAGGCGGCCACGAGCAGTACTTC | CASSLGGHEQYF
TRBD1 | TRBJ2-1 | . | TRBV12-3/TRBV12-4 | TGTGCCACCAGGACAGGGGTCAATGAGCAGTTCTTC | CATRTGVNEQFF
TRBD2 | TRBJ2-1 | medium-sized | TRBV10-3 | TGTGCCATCAGTGAGAGGCTAGCGGGGGGGCCCAATGAGCAGTTCTTC | CAISERLAGGPNEQFF
TRBD1 | TRBJ2-3 | . | TRBV24-1 | TGTGCCACCAGTGATTTGATTGCAGGGGGCGCAGATACGCAGTATTTT | CATSDLIAGGADTQYF
. | TRBJ2-7 | few | TRBV11-2 | TGTGCCAGCAGCTTAAGGGATCCGTACCCCGGCGAGCAGTACTTC | CASSLRDPYPGEQYF
. | TRBJ1-2 | . | TRBV7-2 | TGTGCCAGCAGCCTTTCCCAGTACTATGGCTACACCTTC | CASSLSQYYGYTF
TRBD1 | TRBJ1-5 | . | TRBV5-5 | TGTGCCAGCAGCTCCGGACAGGGAGGGAGCAATCAGCCCCAGCATTTT | CASSSGQGGSNQPQHF